The 24 T cell receptor beta chains in this list originate from one sample, sequenced in a study of blood T cell repertoires in COVID-19. The repertoire was sequenced with immunoSEQ multiplex PCR; TCRdb's copy has only in-frame clones and lacks some. Counted here are 200,000 to 250,000 clones, 86% occurring once; the ten biggest clones make up 2.2%. The sample taken for sequencing was peripheral blood. These receptors were collected from a man aged 25 to 40 who had recovered from COVID-19.

This chain connects TRBV10-1 to TRBJ2-5; tentatively, D is TRBD2 (6 bases). The V gene's germline CDR1 is WNHNN and CDR2 SYGVQD (reference sequence). The CDR3 loop spans 15 amino acids. V was pared by 2 bases and J by 2 bases, with 12 bases between. CDR3 bases: TGCGCCAGCAGTGAGGGGACTCGACAGCAAGAGACCCAGTACTTC. Translated: CASSEGTRQQETQYF.

The table lists this clone with a few counts. The J gene is TRBJ1-4, the V gene TRBV4-1, with D possibly being TRBD1 (6 bases). Germline V gene sequence: CDR1 MGHRA, CDR2 YSYEKL. The ends were cut back, 3 bases at V and 8 bases at J, with 19 bases in the middle. The CDR3 has 16 amino acids. The CDR3 protein is CASSHLYRVRNEKLFF. CDR3 DNA sequence: TGCGCCAGCAGCCATCTATACAGGGTGCGAAACGAAAAACTGTTTTTT.

V and J are TRBV7-6 and TRBJ2-7, with 9 bases identical to TRBD1. Germline assignment: CDR1 SGHVS and CDR2 FNYEAQ. The CDR3 runs to 16 residues. V shed 4 bases, J shed 7 bases, and the junction held 14 bases outside the gene matches. The chain's CDR3 is CASSSLSGQGPGEQYF. The CDR3 DNA reads TGTGCCAGCAGCTCACTATCGGGACAGGGACCTGGGGAGCAGTACTTC.

The V call is TRBV10-3, the J call TRBJ2-1, with 8 bases identical to TRBD1. The CDR3 sequence is 15 residues long. The V and J ends lost 6 bases and 4 bases, in that order; junction bases with no gene match: 8. The V gene's germline CDR1 is ENHRY and CDR2 SYGVKD. DNA of the CDR3: TGTGCCATCAGATACGACAGGGGACTTTACAATGAGCAGTTCTTC. This sequence encodes CAIRYDRGLYNEQFF.

V usage is TRBV19 and J usage is TRBJ1-2; D remains unclear. The V end lost 5 bases, the J end lost 0 bases, and 7 bases lay between the germline ends. The CDR3 sequence is 13 residues long. Germline lookup yields CDR1 LNHDA and CDR2 SQIVND (reference sequence). The CDR3 here is CASSPQTNYGYTF. The CDR3 DNA reads as TGTGCCAGTAGTCCTCAGACTAACTATGGCTACACCTTC.

The V and J genes are TRBV5-4 and TRBJ2-2; 12 bases map to TRBD2. V lost 2 bases, J lost 3 bases, and 14 bases stayed unmatched. The CDR3 has 20 amino acids. Germline lookup yields CDR1 SGHNT and CDR2 YYREEE (reference sequence). CDR3 amino acids: CASSFMASGGGGPDTGELFF. The CDR3 coding sequence is TGTGCCAGCAGCTTTATGGCTAGCGGGGGGGGAGGTCCGGACACCGGGGAGCTGTTTTTT.

This sequence joins TRBV5-6 and TRBJ1-2, with D perhaps TRBD1 (6 bases). Germline V gene sequence: CDR1 SGHDT, CDR2 YYEEEE. The CDR3 has 13 amino acids. Deletions cut 5 bases from V and 5 bases from J, with 13 bases between. CDR3 amino acids: CASRPTGPYGYTF. The DNA for the CDR3 is TGTGCCAGCAGGCCCACAGGGCCTTATGGCTACACCTTC.

V gene TRBV18 combines with J gene TRBJ1-1; D not certain. The CDR3 has 14 amino acids. V lost 1 base, J lost 2 bases, and 8 bases lay in between. Germline V gives CDR1 KGHSH, CDR2 LQKENI. In nucleotides, the CDR3 is TGTGCCAGCTCACCACTCCAGGTAAACACTGAAGCTTTCTTT. The encoded protein is CASSPLQVNTEAFF.

This clone was observed a handful of times. The V gene is TRBV6-1, the J gene TRBJ1-6; 7 bases align to TRBD1. Germline CDR1 is MNHNS and CDR2 is SASEGT. After removal of 1 base from V and 10 bases from J, the junction contained 7 bases not matched to a gene. The CDR3 has 15 amino acids. CDR3 protein: CASSEVRGTGSPLHF. Written as DNA, the CDR3 is TGTGCCAGCAGTGAAGTCAGGGGGACGGGCTCACCCCTCCACTTT.

This chain joins TRBV3-1 (or the pseudogene TRBV3-2) and TRBJ2-7, with 9 bases identical to TRBD1. This CDR3 is 15 amino acids long. Germline assignment: CDR1 LGHDT and CDR2 YNNKEL (reference sequence). V dropped 4 bases and J dropped 4; count of bases not matched to a gene: 8. The CDR3 region is CASSPGTGFTYEQYF. In nucleotides, the CDR3 is TGTGCCAGCAGCCCCGGGACAGGGTTTACGTACGAGCAGTACTTC.

The rearrangement uses TRBV7-6 and TRBJ2-6, with D possibly matching TRBD2 (7 bases). V gave up 2 bases and J gave up 0 bases, with 14 bases separating them. CDR1 and CDR2 (germline): SGHVS, FNYEAQ. The CDR3 is 18 residues long. The CDR3: CASSLFLGGASGANVLTF. CDR3 DNA: TGTGCCAGCAGCTTATTTTTAGGGGGGGCCTCTGGGGCCAACGTCCTGACTTTC. Using reference TRBV7-6 and TRBJ2-6 for the parts outside the CDR3, the full variable domain is GAGVSQSPRYKVTKRGQDVALRCDPISGHVSLYWYRQALGQGPEFLTYFNYEAQQDKSGLPNDRFSAERPEGSISTLTIQRTEQRDSAMYRCASSLFLGGASGANVLTFGAGSRLTVL.

The chain couples TRBV6-4 to TRBJ2-3, with D hard to call. CDR1 is MRHNA, CDR2 SNTAGT, per germline. The germline V and J ends were trimmed by 4 bases and 10 bases, with 15 bases remaining between them. This CDR3 is built from 13 residues. The CDR3 region is CASSANRLKAQYF. The CDR3 region has the DNA TGTGCCAGCAGTGCAAATAGACTCAAGGCGCAGTATTTT.

Only a few counts were recorded for this clone. In DNA, the CDR3 is TGCGCCAGCAGCTTGGACAGGGGGACGGGTAATTCACCCCTCCACTTT. It yields the protein CASSLDRGTGNSPLHF. This sequence joins TRBV5-1 and TRBJ1-6; 8 positions agree with TRBD1. There are 16 residues in the CDR3. V lost 0 bases, J lost 6 bases, and 5 bases stayed unmatched. The germline gives CDR1 SGHRS, CDR2 YFSETQ.

This clone was found once. The chain combines TRBV7-2 with TRBJ1-2; no clear D gene. The V and J ends lost 2 bases and 4 bases respectively, with 14 bases between them. The CDR3 loop spans 15 amino acids. Germline V gene sequence: CDR1 SGHTA, CDR2 FQGNSA. DNA of the CDR3: TGTGCCAGCAGCTTAAGGGCGAAGCGGCCCTATGGCTACACCTTC. Protein sequence: CASSLRAKRPYGYTF. The whole variable domain, filled in from reference TRBV7-2 and TRBJ1-2, reads GAGVSQSPSNKVTEKGKDVELRCDPISGHTALYWYRQSLGQGLEFLIYFQGNSAPDKSGLPSDRFSAERTGGSVSTLTIQRTQQEDSAVYLCASSLRAKRPYGYTFGSGTRLTVV.

V gene TRBV12-3 or TRBV12-4 combines with J gene TRBJ1-5; D not resolved. Trimming took 5 bases from V and 9 from J, leaving 11 bases between them. The CDR3 spans 12 residues. DNA of the CDR3: TGTGCCAGCAGTCCTCCAGGAGGGCCCCAGCATTTT. Translating gives CASSPPGGPQHF.

The chain combines TRBV13 with TRBJ2-5, with 11 positions matching TRBD1. Germline V gene data show CDR1 as PRHDT and CDR2 as FYEKMQ (reference sequence). V was pared by 4 bases and J by 4 bases, with 2 bases of the junction left unmatched. The CDR3 sequence is 14 residues long. The CDR3 sequence: CASSSGTGGETQYF. The CDR3, as DNA: TGTGCCAGCAGCTCTGGGACAGGGGGAGAGACCCAGTACTTC.

This sequence joins TRBV5-1 and TRBJ2-3; perhaps TRBD2 as D (5 bases). The CDR3 totals 14 residues. Germline V gene data show CDR1 as SGHRS and CDR2 as YFSETQ. The V and J ends lost 4 bases and 7 bases respectively, with 16 bases between them. CDR3: CASSPGPEGNTQYF. The CDR3 DNA reads as TGCGCCAGCAGCCCCGGTCCCGAGGGTAATACGCAGTATTTT.

This chain uses TRBV30 with TRBJ1-4; TRBD1 is a possible D gene (6 bases). The CDR3 has 17 residues. The germline V and J ends were trimmed by 3 bases and 1 base, with 18 bases remaining between them. Germline CDR1 GTSNPN, CDR2 SVGIG (reference sequence). The CDR3 loop reads CAWSEQGGKGTNEKLFF. The CDR3 DNA is TGTGCCTGGAGCGAACAGGGTGGTAAGGGAACTAATGAAAAACTGTTTTTT.

This chain uses TRBV16 with TRBJ1-6; D might be TRBD1 (6 bases). The CDR3 loop spans 16 amino acids. Per germline, CDR1 KGHSY and CDR2 FQNENV. V was cut by 0 bases and J by 10 bases, with 16 bases left in between. The CDR3 is CASSQSEQGTGSPLHF. The CDR3 bases are TGTGCCAGCAGCCAATCGGAACAGGGTACGGGCTCACCCCTCCACTTT.

The chain joins TRBV7-8 to TRBJ1-2; no reliable D call. Trimming pared 0 bases from V and 3 bases from J, leaving 8 bases between. Germline CDR1 reads SGHVS; CDR2 reads FQNEAQ. This CDR3 comprises 14 residues. The CDR3 loop reads CASSLALSDYGYTF. CDR3 coding DNA: TGTGCCAGCAGCTTAGCTTTATCGGACTATGGCTACACCTTC.

This clone was found a few times. The chain employs TRBV7-9 and TRBJ2-7, with 14 bases aligning to TRBD2. The germline V gene has CDR1 SEHNR and CDR2 FQNEAQ (reference sequence). With V trimmed by 4 bases and J by 3 bases, 5 bases remained unmatched. The CDR3 sequence is 16 residues long. This CDR3 reads CASSSTSGGAFYEQYF. CDR3 DNA: TGTGCCAGCAGCTCGACTAGCGGGGGGGCTTTCTACGAGCAGTACTTC.

The J gene is TRBJ2-3, the V gene TRBV10-1, with TRBD1 identical over 8 bases. The V segment lost 3 bases and the J segment 1 base; nucleotides outside the gene matches: 6. The V gene's germline CDR1 is WNHNN and CDR2 SYGVQD (reference sequence). The CDR3 contains 16 residues. CDR3 nucleotide sequence: TGCGCCAGCAGTGATGCCAGGGGGCTGGGCACAGATACGCAGTATTTT. It encodes CASSDARGLGTDTQYF.

This clone has more than one count but fewer than ten. CDR3 DNA: TGTGCCAGCAGTCCCAGAGGGCCTGAGAACACCGGGGAGCTGTTTTTT. Translated, it gives CASSPRGPENTGELFF. The V gene is TRBV11-3, the J gene TRBJ2-2; D perhaps matches TRBD2 (5 bases). The V end lost 6 bases, the J end lost 1 base, and 15 bases lay between the germline ends. The V gene's germline CDR1 is SGHNT and CDR2 YENEEA. This CDR3 has 16 amino acids. Together with reference TRBV11-3 and TRBJ2-2, the CDR3 gives the full variable domain: EAGVVQSPRYKIIEKKQPVAFWCNPISGHNTLYWYLQNLGQGPELLIRYENEEAVDDSQLPKDRFSAERLKGVDSTLKIQPAELGDSAVYLCASSPRGPENTGELFFGEGSRLTVL.

The chain uses TRBV6-6 and TRBJ1-5; 9 nucleotides align to TRBD1. V lost 5 bases and J lost 3; bases outside the gene matches: 11. CDR3 length: 17 residues. Germline loops: CDR1 MNHNY, CDR2 SVGAGI (reference sequence). CDR3 sequence reads: CASSPFGTGSFNQPQHF. CDR3 sequence (DNA): TGTGCCAGCAGTCCCTTCGGGACAGGGTCCTTCAATCAGCCCCAGCATTTT.